This passage covers 23 T cell receptor beta chains from one sample sequenced in a study of monozygotic twins with inflammatory bowel disease. TCRdb processed the 5' RACE reads again and assigns one entry to each CDR3 protein, with no DNA. With about 170,000 distinct CDR3 sequences in the sample, the ten largest clones hold roughly 3%. The sequenced material came from blood. The receptors stem from a human donor with ulcerative colitis or Crohn's disease, or a healthy co-twin of an affected twin (not recorded which).

The CDR3 region is CATSRGETSGRGEQFF. The V gene is TRBV15, the J gene TRBJ2-1; no DNA is available, so the TRBD2 call from TCRdb remains unchecked. Germline V gives CDR1 LNHNV, CDR2 YYDKDF (reference sequence). This CDR3 region has 16 residues.

The chain couples TRBV7-2 to TRBJ2-5. The CDR3 consists of 15 residues. Germline CDR1 SGHTA, CDR2 FQGNSA. This CDR3 reads CASSPGQAYQETQYF. Together with reference TRBV7-2 and TRBJ2-5, the CDR3 gives the full variable domain: GAGVSQSPSNKVTEKGKDVELRCDPISGHTALYWYRQSLGQGLEFLIYFQGNSAPDKSGLPSDRFSAERTGGSVSTLTIQRTQQEDSAVYLCASSPGQAYQETQYFGPGTRLLVL.

This chain links TRBV13 with TRBJ2-1. This CDR3 is built from 15 residues. Germline-derived CDR1 and CDR2 are PRHDT and FYEKMQ (reference sequence). CDR3 amino acids: CVSSFGKYSNNEQFF. Looking up the rest from reference TRBV13 and TRBJ2-1 gives the full variable domain: AAGVIQSPRHLIKEKRETATLKCYPIPRHDTVYWYQQGPGQDPQFLISFYEKMQSDKGSIPDRFSAQQFSDYHSELNMSSLELGDSALYFCVSSFGKYSNNEQFFGPGTRLTVL.

The J gene is TRBJ2-1, the V gene TRBV27; no DNA is available, so the TRBD1 call from TCRdb remains unchecked. CDR1 MNHEY and CDR2 SMNVEV come from the germline V gene (reference sequence). The CDR3 is 14 amino acids. CDR3 protein: CASRPGQGFGEQFF.

This chain joins TRBV20-1 and TRBJ2-3; TCRdb's assignment of TRBD2 cannot be checked, as there is no DNA. Germline-derived CDR1 and CDR2 are DFQATT and SNEGSKA (reference sequence). The CDR3 spans 14 residues. The CDR3 spells CSAFSGRAWDTQYF.

The rearrangement uses TRBV4-3 and TRBJ2-5; without DNA, the TCRdb call of TRBD1 cannot be checked. The length of the CDR3 is 16 residues. Germline lookup yields CDR1 LGHNA and CDR2 YSLEER. This CDR3 is CASSQDVAGGGETQYF.

V usage is TRBV10-3 and J usage is TRBJ2-3. The CDR3 runs 16 residues. Germline CDR1 is ENHRY and CDR2 is SYGVKD. The CDR3 here is CAISESWQASTDTQYF.

V usage is TRBV29-1 and J usage is TRBJ2-7; without DNA, the TCRdb call of TRBD1 cannot be checked. Germline V CDR1 and CDR2: SQVTM, ANQGSEA. The CDR3 extends over 15 amino acids. CDR3 loop: CSASMTPQGGYEQYF.

This sequence joins TRBV27 and TRBJ1-4. The CDR3 is 14 amino acids. Germline CDR1 and CDR2: MNHEY and SMNVEV (reference sequence). The CDR3: CASSFSATNEKLFF.

V gene TRBV27 combines with J gene TRBJ2-7; TCRdb indicates TRBD2, and absent DNA this call remains unverified. Germline CDR1 and CDR2: MNHEY and SMNVEV (reference sequence). CDR3 length: 18 amino acids. CDR3 protein: CASSLSSSGSRTSYEQYF.

This chain joins TRBV13 and TRBJ2-5; TCRdb picks TRBD2, but there is no DNA to check that call. The CDR3 is 15 residues long. CDR1 PRHDT and CDR2 FYEKMQ come from the germline V gene (reference sequence). The chain's CDR3 is CASRDSGRRQETQYF.

V gene TRBV7-9 combines with J gene TRBJ1-1. The CDR3 is made up of 13 amino acids. Germline V gene lookup returns CDR1 SEHNR and CDR2 FQNEAQ (reference sequence). This chain's CDR3 is CASSPAVWAEAFF.

The chain couples TRBV27 to TRBJ2-7; TCRdb names TRBD1, which stays unverified in the absence of DNA. Germline V lookup: CDR1 MNHEY, CDR2 SMNVEV (reference sequence). The CDR3 length is 16 residues. The CDR3 sequence: CASSSPLRDPVREQYF.

The chain recombines TRBV6-5 with TRBJ2-5; the TCRdb call, TRBD2, lacks DNA for checking. The CDR3 consists of 15 residues. The germline V gene encodes CDR1 MNHEY and CDR2 SVGAGI. CDR3 loop: CASSYRNSGRETQYF.

The chain carries TRBV20-1 and TRBJ2-5; TCRdb's assignment of TRBD1 cannot be checked, as there is no DNA. The CDR3 sequence is 13 residues long. CDR1 is DFQATT, CDR2 SNEGSKA, per germline (reference sequence). The CDR3 spells CSVAGTGRGTQYF.

The chain combines TRBV5-1 with TRBJ2-2; TCRdb indicates TRBD1, and absent DNA this call remains unverified. This CDR3 region has 16 residues. CDR1 and CDR2 (germline): SGHRS, YFSETQ. CDR3 in amino acids: CASSWTGHYDTGELFF. The full variable domain, with the rest looked up from reference TRBV5-1 and TRBJ2-2, is KAGVTQTPRYLIKTRGQQVTLSCSPISGHRSVSWYQQTPGQGLQFLFEYFSETQRNKGNFPGRFSGRQFSNSRSEMNVSTLELGDSALYLCASSWTGHYDTGELFFGEGSRLTVL.

This chain links TRBV6-1 with TRBJ2-1. CDR1 MNHNS and CDR2 SASEGT come from the germline V gene. This CDR3 has 16 residues. CDR3: CASRNHRGSSYNEQFF.

The J gene is TRBJ2-3, the V gene TRBV6-5; the D call of TRBD2 rests on TCRdb alone, since no DNA is present to check it. The CDR3 is 15 residues long. CDR1 and CDR2 (germline): MNHEY, SVGAGI. The CDR3 here is CASSYSSPSGSTQYF.

J is TRBJ2-7 and V is TRBV7-9; the D call of TRBD1 rests on TCRdb alone, since no DNA is present to check it. The CDR3 has 13 residues. Germline CDR1 reads SEHNR; CDR2 reads FQNEAQ (reference sequence). CDR3 residues: CASSLQPRHEQYF.

The chain couples TRBV28 to TRBJ2-7; TCRdb's D gene call, TRBD1, goes unchecked for lack of DNA. This CDR3 has 14 amino acids. The germline V gene has CDR1 MDHEN and CDR2 SYDVKM. This CDR3 is CASAAGTQPYEQYF.

The chain recombines TRBV7-9 with TRBJ2-3; lacking DNA, the TRBD1 call made by TCRdb goes unchecked. This CDR3 has 16 amino acids. Germline assignment: CDR1 SEHNR and CDR2 FQNEAQ (reference sequence). CDR3 in amino acids: CASSQGSIPSTDTQYF.

This rearrangement joins TRBV28 to TRBJ2-7; TCRdb lists TRBD1, though no DNA is available to test this call. Looked up from germline, CDR1 is MDHEN and CDR2 is SYDVKM. This CDR3 spans 17 amino acids. The chain's CDR3 is CASSPLPVGQGAYEQYF.

This chain uses TRBV4-1 with TRBJ1-1; TCRdb indicates TRBD1, and absent DNA this call remains unverified. CDR3 length: 15 residues. Germline CDR1 and CDR2: MGHRA and YSYEKL. The CDR3 spells CASSPLAGGNTEAFF.